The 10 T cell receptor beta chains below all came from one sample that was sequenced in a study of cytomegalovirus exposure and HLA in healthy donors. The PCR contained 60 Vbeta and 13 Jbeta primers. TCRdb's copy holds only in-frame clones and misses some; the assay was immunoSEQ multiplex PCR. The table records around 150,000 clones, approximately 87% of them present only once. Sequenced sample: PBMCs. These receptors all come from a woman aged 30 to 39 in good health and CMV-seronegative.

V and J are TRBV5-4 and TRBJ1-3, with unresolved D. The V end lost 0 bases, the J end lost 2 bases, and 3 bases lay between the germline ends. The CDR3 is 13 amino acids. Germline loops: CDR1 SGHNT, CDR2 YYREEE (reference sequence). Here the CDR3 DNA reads TGTGCCAGCAGCTTGGACACTGGAAACACCATATATTTT. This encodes CASSLDTGNTIYF. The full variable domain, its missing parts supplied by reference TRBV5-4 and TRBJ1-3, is ETGVTQSPTHLIKTRGQQVTLRCSSQSGHNTVSWYQQALGQGPQFIFQYYREEENGRGNFPPRFSGLQFPNYSSELNVNALELDDSALYLCASSLDTGNTIYFGEGSWLTVV.

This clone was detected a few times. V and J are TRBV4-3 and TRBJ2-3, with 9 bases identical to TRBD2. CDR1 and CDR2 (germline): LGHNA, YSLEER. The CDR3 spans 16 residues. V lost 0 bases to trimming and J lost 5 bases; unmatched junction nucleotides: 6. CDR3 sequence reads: CASSQDRAGGVDTQYF. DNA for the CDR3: TGCGCCAGCAGCCAAGATCGAGCGGGGGGTGTAGATACGCAGTATTTT.

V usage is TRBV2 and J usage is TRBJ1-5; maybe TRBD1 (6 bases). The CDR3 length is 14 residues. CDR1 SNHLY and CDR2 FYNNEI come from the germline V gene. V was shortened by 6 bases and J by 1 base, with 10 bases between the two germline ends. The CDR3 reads CASSEGDSNQPQHF. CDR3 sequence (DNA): TGTGCCAGCAGCGAGGGGGACAGCAATCAGCCCCAGCATTTT.

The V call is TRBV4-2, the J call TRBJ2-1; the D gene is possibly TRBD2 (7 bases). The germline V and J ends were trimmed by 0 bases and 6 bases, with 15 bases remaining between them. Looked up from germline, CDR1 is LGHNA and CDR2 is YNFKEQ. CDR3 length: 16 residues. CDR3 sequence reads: CASSQEGGEGRNEQFF. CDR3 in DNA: TGTGCCAGCAGCCAAGAAGGGGGGGAGGGCCGCAATGAGCAGTTCTTC.

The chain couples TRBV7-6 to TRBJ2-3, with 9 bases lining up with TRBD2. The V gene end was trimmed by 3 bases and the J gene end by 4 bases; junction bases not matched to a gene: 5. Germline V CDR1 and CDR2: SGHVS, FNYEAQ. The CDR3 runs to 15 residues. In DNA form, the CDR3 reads TGTGCCAGCAGCTTCGGGACTAGCAGGGCAGATACGCAGTATTTT. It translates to CASSFGTSRADTQYF.

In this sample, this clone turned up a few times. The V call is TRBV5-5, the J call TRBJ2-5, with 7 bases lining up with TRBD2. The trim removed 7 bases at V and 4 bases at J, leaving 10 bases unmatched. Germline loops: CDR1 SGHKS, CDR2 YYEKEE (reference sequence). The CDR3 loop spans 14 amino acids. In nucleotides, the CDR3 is TGTGCCAGCTATAGTACTACGGGAGGAGAGACCCAGTACTTC. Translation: CASYSTTGGETQYF.

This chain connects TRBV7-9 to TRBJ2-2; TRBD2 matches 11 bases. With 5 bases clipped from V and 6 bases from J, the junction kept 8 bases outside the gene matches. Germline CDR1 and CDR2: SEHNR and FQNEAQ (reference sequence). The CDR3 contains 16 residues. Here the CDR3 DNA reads TGTGCCAGCAGCGACGGGACTAGCGGATACTCCGGGGAGCTGTTTTTT. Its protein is CASSDGTSGYSGELFF.

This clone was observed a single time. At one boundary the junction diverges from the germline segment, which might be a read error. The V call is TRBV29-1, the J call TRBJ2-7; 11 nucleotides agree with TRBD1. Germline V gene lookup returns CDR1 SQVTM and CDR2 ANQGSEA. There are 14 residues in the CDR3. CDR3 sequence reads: CSVVYGTGGDEQSF. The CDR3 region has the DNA TGCAGCGTTGTATACGGGACAGGGGGAGACGAGCAGTCCTTC.

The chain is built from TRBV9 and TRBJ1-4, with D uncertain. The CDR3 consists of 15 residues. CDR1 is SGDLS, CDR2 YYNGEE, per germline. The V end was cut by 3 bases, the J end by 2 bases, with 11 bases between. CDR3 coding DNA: TGTGCCAGCAGCGCCTCTTTGGGCACTAATGAAAAACTGTTTTTT. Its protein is CASSASLGTNEKLFF.

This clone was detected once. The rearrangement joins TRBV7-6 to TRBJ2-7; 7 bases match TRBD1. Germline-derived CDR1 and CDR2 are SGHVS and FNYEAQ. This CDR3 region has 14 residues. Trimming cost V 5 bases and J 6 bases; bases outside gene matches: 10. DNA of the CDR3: TGTGCCAGCAGCCAACAGGGGTTCGTTGGCGAGCAGTACTTC. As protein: CASSQQGFVGEQYF.